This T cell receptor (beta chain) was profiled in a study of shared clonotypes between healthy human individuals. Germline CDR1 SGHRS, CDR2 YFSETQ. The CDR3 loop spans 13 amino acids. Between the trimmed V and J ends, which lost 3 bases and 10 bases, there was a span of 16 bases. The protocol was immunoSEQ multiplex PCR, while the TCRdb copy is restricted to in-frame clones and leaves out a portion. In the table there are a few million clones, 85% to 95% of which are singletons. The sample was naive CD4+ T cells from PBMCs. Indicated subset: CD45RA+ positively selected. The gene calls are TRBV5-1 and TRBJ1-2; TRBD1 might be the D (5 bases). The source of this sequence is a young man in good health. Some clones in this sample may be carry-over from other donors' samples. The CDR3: CASSSLGPDAYTF. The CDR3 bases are TGCGCCAGCAGCTCCTTGGGACCAGATGCCTACACCTTC.